The 18 T cell receptor beta chains below come from one sample, sequenced in a study of CD8+CD57+ T cells in acquired aplastic anemia. Profiling that covered TCR beta VDJ and CDR3 relied on genomic DNA as its template. TCRdb passed the reads through MiXCR, listing each CDR3 protein once. The table shows fewer than 300,000 distinct CDR3 sequences, with approximately 80% occurring only once. All sequencing subjects had displayed CD8+CD57+ cell expansion on flow cytometry. Sequenced input: sorted CD4+, CD8+, or CD8+CD57+ T cells (not recorded which) from PBMCs. These receptor sequences come from a human donor with aplastic anemia.

Worth noting for this clonotype: Germline is not matched at one junction end, which may reflect a read error. The rearrangement joins TRBV12-3 or TRBV12-4 to TRBJ2-3, with D unresolved. CDR3 length: 13 amino acids. The CDR3 region has the DNA TGTGCCAGCAGTGTAAAGGCGGAATATGGCCACACCTTT. Translation: CASSVKAEYGHTF.

Comments on this clonotype: One end of the junction varies from germline; a read error may be responsible. The chain joins TRBV15 to TRBJ2-1; the D is unclear. The end of the DNA is better explained by TRBJ2-7, so the J call may be wrong. Germline-derived CDR1 and CDR2 are LNHNV and YYDKDF (reference sequence). The CDR3 has 14 residues. CDR3 nucleotide sequence: TGTGCCAGCAGCATGGGGTGGAGCCAAGGTGCGCAGTACTTC. It encodes CASSMGWSQGAQYF.

This clonotype showed up just a few times. The chain carries TRBV11-3 and TRBJ2-3; D ambiguous. V was shortened by 0 bases and J by 1 base, with 8 bases between the two germline ends. CDR1 and CDR2 (germline): SGHNT, YENEEA. The CDR3 consists of 15 residues. The CDR3 region has the DNA TGTGCCAGCAGCTTAGAGCGAACAGGCACAGATACGCAGTATTTT. This translates into CASSLERTGTDTQYF.

Concerning this clonotype: A read error may account for a junction end that differs from germline. The chain is built from TRBV7-8 and TRBJ1-5, with unresolved D. The germline V gene encodes CDR1 SGHVS and CDR2 FQNEAQ. The CDR3 spans 14 residues. DNA of the CDR3: TGTGCCAGCAGTTTAGCGGATGGTCCCGAGCCCCAGCATTTT. The encoded protein is CASSLADGPEPQHF.

This chain connects TRBV10-1 to TRBJ1-1; D not resolved. V lost 7 bases to trimming and J lost 0 bases, with 9 bases between them. Germline V lookup: CDR1 WNHNN, CDR2 SYGVQD (reference sequence). There are 13 residues in the CDR3. The CDR3 here is CASKNSLNTEAFF. For the CDR3, the DNA is TGCGCCAGCAAAAACAGTCTGAACACTGAAGCTTTCTTT.

The chain is built from TRBV2 and TRBJ2-3, with 10 bases matching TRBD2. Germline lookup yields CDR1 SNHLY and CDR2 FYNNEI. This CDR3 is built from 14 residues. J lost 14 bases, V lost 6 bases, and 14 bases had no gene match. CDR3 protein: CASSQDLSAGGGYF. DNA for the CDR3: TGTGCCAGCAGCCAAGATTTGTCAGCGGGGGGGGGGTATTTT.

This clonotype occurred many times. No conserved phenylalanine or tryptophan ends this CDR3, so it is likely a read error. The DNA is omitted, as the CDR3 cannot be located on it reliably, and the CDR3 follows TCRdb's listing. This chain uses TRBV7-8 with TRBJ2-3; TRBD2, the table's D call, was not compared with the DNA. Germline V gene data show CDR1 as SGHVS and CDR2 as FQNEAQ. Ends included, the CDR3 has 13 residues. CDR3 sequence reads: CASSLAGGPEPQY.

A remark on this clonotype: As the CDR3 is not closed by the conserved phenylalanine or tryptophan, this likely results from a read error. The limits of the CDR3 on the DNA are not certain, so only TCRdb's listed CDR3 is given. The genes are TRBV2 and TRBJ1-5. CDR1 is SNHLY, CDR2 FYNNEI, per germline. 14 amino acids form the CDR3, both terminal residues included. CDR3 sequence reads: CASKEPSNNEAFFV.

Details on this clonotype: The junction and the germline gene differ at one end; a read error may be behind it. The chain uses TRBV9 and TRBJ2-3; D uncertain. The CDR3 extends over 14 amino acids. Germline CDR1 reads SGDLS; CDR2 reads YYNGEE. CDR3 protein: CASSVELGAHTEDF. For the CDR3, the DNA is TGTGCCAGCAGCGTAGAGCTAGGTGCCCACACTGAAGATTTT.

This rearrangement joins TRBV20-1 to TRBJ2-7; TRBD2 is a possible D gene (6 bases). CDR1 and CDR2 from the germline V gene are DFQATT and SNEGSKA (reference sequence). V was clipped by 3 bases and J by 5 bases, with 14 bases between them. This CDR3 is 13 amino acids long. The CDR3, as DNA: TGCAGTGCTAGGAACCTAGCGAGGGACGAGCAGTACTTC. This gives the protein CSARNLARDEQYF.

Regarding this clonotype: The CDR3 ends on some other residue instead of the conserved phenylalanine or tryptophan, so this is likely a read error. Because the CDR3's place on the DNA is in doubt, the DNA is left out and the CDR3 is given as listed by TCRdb. V and J are TRBV7-9 and TRBJ2-3; whether TRBD1, the table's D call, matches the DNA was not checked. The V gene's germline CDR1 is SEHNR and CDR2 FQNEAQ (reference sequence). The CDR3 spans 14 residues, counting both ends. The CDR3 here is CAGQGPGRPSTSGL.

Only one count was recorded for this clonotype. This chain uses TRBV7-8 with TRBJ2-1; D remains unclear. The CDR3 length is 14 residues. V was pared by 3 bases and J by 9 bases, with 15 bases between. CDR1 SGHVS and CDR2 FQNEAQ come from the germline V gene. CDR3 sequence (DNA): TGTGCCAGCAGCTTGACGACCAGAGAAAGTGAGCAGTTCTTC. Amino acid sequence: CASSLTTRESEQFF.

This clonotype showed up just once. The rearrangement joins TRBV2 to TRBJ2-1; a possible D gene is TRBD1 (7 bases). The germline V gene has CDR1 SNHLY and CDR2 FYNNEI. V was pared by 6 bases and J by 12 bases, with 27 bases between. This CDR3 contains 16 residues. CDR3 region: CASSQGGGNGQYVQFF. DNA of the CDR3: TGTGCCAGCAGCCAGGGGGGCGGAAATGGTCAGTATGTGCAGTTCTTC.

As for this clonotype: Lacking the conserved final phenylalanine or tryptophan, this CDR3 likely reflects a read error. The limits of the CDR3 on the DNA are not certain, so only TCRdb's listed CDR3 is given. The CDR3 here is CASSVGGLIYGYS. The chain couples TRBV7-9 to TRBJ2-3; whether TRBD1, the table's D call, matches the DNA was not checked. The CDR3 contains 13 residues when both ends are counted. Germline V lookup: CDR1 SEHNR, CDR2 FQNEAQ (reference sequence).

With regard to this clonotype: One junction end does not reproduce the germline sequence, and a read error may be involved. CDR3: CASSGQGKVGPAKF. The CDR3 DNA reads TGTGCCAGCAGCGGGCAGGGCAAAGTTGGTCCGGCCAAATTT. J is TRBJ1-6 and V is TRBV7-9; D is possibly TRBD1 (5 bases). The germline V gene encodes CDR1 SEHNR and CDR2 FQNEAQ (reference sequence). This CDR3 is built from 14 residues.

For this clonotype: One junction end does not reproduce the germline sequence, and a read error may be involved. The chain links TRBV5-1 to TRBJ2-3; weak D call: TRBD2 (6 bases). Germline assignment: CDR1 SGHRS and CDR2 YFSETQ. This CDR3 region has 15 residues. The CDR3 coding sequence is TGTGCCAGCAGCCTGGGGGAGGTGCTGATGGATACTCAGTATTTT. Translating gives CASSLGEVLMDTQYF.

V and J are TRBV7-8 and TRBJ2-1; 7 bases match TRBD2. Germline V gene sequence: CDR1 SGHVS, CDR2 FQNEAQ. The CDR3 has 16 amino acids. The V segment lost 3 bases and the J segment 10 bases; nucleotides outside the gene matches: 15. CDR3 sequence (DNA): TGTGCCAGCAGCTTGACGGGAGGTCCCGATACGCAGGAGCAGTTCTTC. Translating gives CASSLTGGPDTQEQFF. The complete variable domain, with remaining parts taken from reference TRBV7-8 and TRBJ2-1, reads GAGVSQSPRYKVAKRGQDVALRCDPISGHVSLFWYQQALGQGPEFLTYFQNEAQLDKSGLPSDRFFAERPEGSVSTLKIQRTQQEDSAVYLCASSLTGGPDTQEQFFGPGTRLTVL.

The rearrangement uses TRBV7-9 and TRBJ1-2, with D possibly being TRBD1 (6 bases). CDR3 length: 14 amino acids. V was pared by 1 base and J by 6 bases, with 12 bases between. Germline V lookup: CDR1 SEHNR, CDR2 FQNEAQ (reference sequence). The CDR3 loop reads CASSLVAQGNGYTF. The CDR3 region has the DNA TGTGCCAGCAGCTTAGTAGCCCAGGGGAATGGCTACACCTTC.